This T cell receptor (beta chain) was recovered during a study of T cell responses to AZD1222 COVID-19 vaccine. Whole-study context: Researchers grouped second doses given at about 4 or about 12 weeks into one pool. Whole-study findings and limits: Only six or seven AZD1222 recipients were seropositive at baseline. Reportedly, close to half of spike-specific TCRs are directed against unmutated variant regions. Clonal diversity was possibly underestimated; the donors were predominantly white British and more often female.

The method was immunoSEQ multiplex PCR; TCRdb's version includes in-frame clones alone and lacks a portion of them. The sample has 90,000 to 120,000 clones, 89% seen once. Worth noting for this clone: The antigen is unknown.

Sequences were derived from peripheral blood, sampled on day 0 of AZD1222 vaccination. This sequence originates from an adult in good health.

The CDR3 loop reads CASSFGGPDTEAFF. CDR3 DNA sequence: TGTGCCAGCAGCTTTGGGGGGCCGGACACTGAAGCTTTCTTT. J is TRBJ1-1 and V is TRBV5-6, with D possibly being TRBD1 (6 bases). CDR3 length: 14 amino acids. Germline V CDR1 and CDR2: SGHDT, YYEEEE. V was trimmed by 2 bases and J by 3 bases, leaving 11 bases between them.